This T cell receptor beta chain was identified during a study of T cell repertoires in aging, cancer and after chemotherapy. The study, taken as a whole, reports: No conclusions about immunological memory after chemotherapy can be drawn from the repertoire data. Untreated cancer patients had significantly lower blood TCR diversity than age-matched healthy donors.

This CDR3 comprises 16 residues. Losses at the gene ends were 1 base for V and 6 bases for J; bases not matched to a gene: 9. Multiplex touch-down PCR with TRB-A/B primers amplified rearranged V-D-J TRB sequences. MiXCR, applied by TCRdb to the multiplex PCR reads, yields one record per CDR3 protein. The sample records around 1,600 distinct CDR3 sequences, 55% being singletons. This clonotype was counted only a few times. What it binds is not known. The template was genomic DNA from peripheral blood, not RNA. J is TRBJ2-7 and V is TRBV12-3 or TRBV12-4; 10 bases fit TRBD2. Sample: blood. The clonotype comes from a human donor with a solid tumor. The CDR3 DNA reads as TGTGCCAGCAGTTTAGAACCTAGCGGGAGTCAGAGCGAGCAGTACTTC. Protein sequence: CASSLEPSGSQSEQYF.